This record concerns one T cell receptor (beta chain) sequence. This clone's antigen is unknown. No quality values exist for individual bases; no much larger clone is one base distant. The source of the sample is a study of blood T cell repertoires in COVID-19 (dated by TCRdb to about 2020). Some background on the complete study: Samples from collaborators originated in the United States, Italy and Spain and spanned both the acute and convalescent phases of COVID-19. Samples came from the ongoing ImmuneRACE study (first 160 participants) plus 1,254 subjects from 6 global collaborators. Where available, HLA class I and class II types were obtained from metadata supplied by the sample provider rather than from assay-based typing. The sample metadata nearly always contained a de-identified subject ID, COVID-19 status, age in years and sex. The prospective study material was composed of cDNA or gDNA derived from T cells, B-cell-depleted T cells, or PBMCs. Subjects who had been exposed to COVID-19, were actively infected with it, or had recovered from it provided the deeply sampled blood TCRbeta repertoires that made up the dataset. The repertoires were released in a freely available public database intended as a resource for research on the immune response to SARS-CoV-2. Results the study describes overall, beyond this receptor: The amount of clinical and demographic metadata varied by source and participant and was provided uncurated.

Whole blood was collected in K2EDTA tubes by collaborating institutions according to the institutions' own protocols. Collaborator samples were shipped for TCRbeta analysis as frozen whole blood, isolated PBMCs, or DNA extracted from either sample type. Reading from cysteine to phenylalanine, the CDR3 counts 14 amino acids. This entry keeps only the CDR3 DNA: 42 bases, framed from base 1. CDR1 SGHNT and CDR2 YYREEE are derived from the germline V gene (reference sequence). From V the trimming removes 3 bases and from J it removes 1 base, while the gene matches leave 1 base of the junction unaccounted for. The immunoSEQ Assay, a bias-controlled multiplex PCR, was used to amplify TCRbeta CDR3 regions from genomic DNA. Regarding the original processing steps: The number of nucleated cells in each sample was estimated by amplification of reference gene primers within the assay. To quantify the absolute abundance of each unique TCRbeta CDR3 rearrangement, sequence reads were collapsed and filtered. For each sample, productive Simpson clonality was calculated as the square root of Simpson's diversity index across productive rearrangements. TCRdb carries this immuneACCESS record with in-frame sequences only. Its versions omit some clonotypes, under half of them owing to an unresolved V gene in the studies checked, with the rest unexplained. V, J and clone size derive from that table, while D and trimming were established from the DNA sequence. This sample gives over 120,000 clones in total; roughly 86% of them show up just once. Of the sample, 1.5% to 2% falls within the top ten clones.

Material: peripheral blood. The clonotype comes from a man between 65 and 79 years old with acute or convalescent COVID-19. Recombination joined TRBV5-4 with TRBJ2-1; 7 nucleotides in the junction match TRBD1. CDR3 reads: CASSWDSSYNEQFF. The nucleotides read TGTGCCAGCAGCTGGGACAGTTCCTACAATGAGCAGTTCTTC.